The clone carrying this T cell receptor beta chain was seen many times. As yet, its antigen is unknown. A much larger clone differs from this one at a single base, so this may be a read error. The cDNA was produced through 5'RACE with 10-nucleotide random UMIs. Each CDR3 protein gets one entry after TCRdb re-called the 5' RACE reads with MiXCR. The sample holds 65,000 to 90,000 distinct CDR3 sequences, approximately 5% seen once. The sample comes from a study of neurological immune-mediated disorders. Looked up from germline, CDR1 is SQVTM and CDR2 is ANQGSEA. V was pared by 4 bases and J by 10 bases, with 14 bases between. This CDR3 is 12 amino acids long. Study conclusions and caveats: When grouped phylogenetically, the repertoires of 18 of the 34 multiple sclerosis patients fell together in one related-CDR3 cluster, which is a possible signature. The multiple sclerosis repertoire cluster lacked an association with any feature, whether clinical or MRI.

Specimen: PBMCs. The TCR sequence derives from a woman in her thirties with multiple sclerosis. The chain combines TRBV29-1 with TRBJ2-4; possibly TRBD1 or TRBD2 for D (5 bases each). Written as DNA, the CDR3 is TGCAGCGTTGTTGGGCTGGGGGAAATTCAGTACTTC. Its translation: CSVVGLGEIQYF.